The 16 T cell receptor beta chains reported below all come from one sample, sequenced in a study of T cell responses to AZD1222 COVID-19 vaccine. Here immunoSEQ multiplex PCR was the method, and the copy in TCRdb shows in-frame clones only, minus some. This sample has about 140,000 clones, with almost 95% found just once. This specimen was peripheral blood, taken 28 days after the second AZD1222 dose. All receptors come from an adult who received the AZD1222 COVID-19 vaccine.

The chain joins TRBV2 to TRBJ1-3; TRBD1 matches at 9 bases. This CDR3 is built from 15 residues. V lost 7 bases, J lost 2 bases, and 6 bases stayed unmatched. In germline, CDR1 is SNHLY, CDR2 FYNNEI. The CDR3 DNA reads TGTGCCAGCAACAGCCGGGACAGGGCTGGAAACACCATATATTTT. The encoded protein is CASNSRDRAGNTIYF.

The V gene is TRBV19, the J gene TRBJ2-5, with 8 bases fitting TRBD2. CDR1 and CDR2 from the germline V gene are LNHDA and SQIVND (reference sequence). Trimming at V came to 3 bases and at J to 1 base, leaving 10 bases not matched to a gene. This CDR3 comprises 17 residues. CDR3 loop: CASSIGGVGSPQETQYF. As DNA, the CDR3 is TGTGCCAGTAGTATCGGGGGGGTCGGCTCACCCCAAGAGACCCAGTACTTC.

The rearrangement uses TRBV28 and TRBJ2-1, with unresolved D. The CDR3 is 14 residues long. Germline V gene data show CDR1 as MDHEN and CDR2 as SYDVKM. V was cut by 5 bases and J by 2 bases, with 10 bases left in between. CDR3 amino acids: CASSRSMTYNEQFF. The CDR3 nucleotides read TGTGCCAGCAGTCGGTCGATGACCTACAATGAGCAGTTCTTC.

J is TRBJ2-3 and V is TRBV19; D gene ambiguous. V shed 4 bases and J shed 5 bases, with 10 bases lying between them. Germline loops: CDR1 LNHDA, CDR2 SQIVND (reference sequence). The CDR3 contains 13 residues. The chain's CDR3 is CASSTRPLDTQYF. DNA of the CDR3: TGTGCCAGTAGTACTCGCCCCCTAGATACGCAGTATTTT.

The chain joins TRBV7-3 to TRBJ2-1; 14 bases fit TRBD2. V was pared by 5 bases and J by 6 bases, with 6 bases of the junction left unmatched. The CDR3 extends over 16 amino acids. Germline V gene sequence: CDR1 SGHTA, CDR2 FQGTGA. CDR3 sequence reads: CASSPEGLAGANEQFF. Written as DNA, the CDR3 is TGTGCCAGCAGCCCAGAGGGACTAGCGGGAGCCAATGAGCAGTTCTTC.

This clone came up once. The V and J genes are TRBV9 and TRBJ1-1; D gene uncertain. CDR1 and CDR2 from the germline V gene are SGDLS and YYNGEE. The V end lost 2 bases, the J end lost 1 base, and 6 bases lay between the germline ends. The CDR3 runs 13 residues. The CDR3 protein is CASSVWENTEAFF. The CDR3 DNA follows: TGTGCCAGCAGCGTCTGGGAGAACACTGAAGCTTTCTTT.

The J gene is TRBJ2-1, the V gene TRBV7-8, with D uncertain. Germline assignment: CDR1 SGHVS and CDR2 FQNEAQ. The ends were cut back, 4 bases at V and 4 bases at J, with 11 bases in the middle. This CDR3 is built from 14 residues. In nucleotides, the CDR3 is TGTGCCAGCAGCTCACAAGTATTTTACAATGAGCAGTTCTTC. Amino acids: CASSSQVFYNEQFF.

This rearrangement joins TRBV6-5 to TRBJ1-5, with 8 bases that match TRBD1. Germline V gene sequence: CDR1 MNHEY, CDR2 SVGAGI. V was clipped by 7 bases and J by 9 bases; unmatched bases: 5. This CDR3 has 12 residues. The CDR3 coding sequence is TGTGCCAGCAAAGACAGGGGAGGGCCCCAGCATTTT. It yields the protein CASKDRGGPQHF.

The CDR3 region is CASSLGRYSGEQYF. The DNA for the CDR3 is TGTGCCAGCAGCTTGGGAAGGTATTCAGGCGAGCAGTACTTC. The rearrangement links TRBV5-5 to TRBJ2-7; D gene unclear. Germline CDR1 SGHKS, CDR2 YYEKEE (reference sequence). The CDR3 is 14 residues long. Between the trimmed V and J ends, which lost 0 bases and 6 bases, there was a span of 13 bases.

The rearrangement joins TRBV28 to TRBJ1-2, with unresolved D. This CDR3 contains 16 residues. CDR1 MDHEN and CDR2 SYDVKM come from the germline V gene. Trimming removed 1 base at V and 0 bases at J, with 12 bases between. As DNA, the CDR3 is TGTGCCAGCAGTTTATCCCCTGGTCAGGCTAACTATGGCTACACCTTC. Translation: CASSLSPGQANYGYTF.

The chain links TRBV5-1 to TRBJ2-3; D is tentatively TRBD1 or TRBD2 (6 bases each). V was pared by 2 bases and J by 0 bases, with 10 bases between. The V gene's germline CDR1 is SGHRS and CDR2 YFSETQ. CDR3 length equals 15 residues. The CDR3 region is CASSFWGASTDTQYF. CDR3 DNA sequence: TGCGCCAGCAGCTTCTGGGGGGCTAGCACAGATACGCAGTATTTT.

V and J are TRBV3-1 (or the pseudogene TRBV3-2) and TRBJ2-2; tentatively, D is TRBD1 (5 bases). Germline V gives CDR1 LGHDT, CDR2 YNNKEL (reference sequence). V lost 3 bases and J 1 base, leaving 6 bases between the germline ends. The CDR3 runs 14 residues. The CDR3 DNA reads TGTGCCAGCAGCCAGGGGCGGAACACCGGGGAGCTGTTTTTT. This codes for CASSQGRNTGELFF.

The CDR3 DNA reads TGTGCCAGCAGCTTAGGCGGGACCCACAATGAGCAGTTCTTC. This translates into CASSLGGTHNEQFF. V and J are TRBV7-3 and TRBJ2-1; D may be TRBD2 (6 bases). V shed 2 bases and J shed 5 bases, with 10 bases lying between them. Germline values: CDR1 SGHTA, CDR2 FQGTGA. This CDR3 has 14 amino acids.

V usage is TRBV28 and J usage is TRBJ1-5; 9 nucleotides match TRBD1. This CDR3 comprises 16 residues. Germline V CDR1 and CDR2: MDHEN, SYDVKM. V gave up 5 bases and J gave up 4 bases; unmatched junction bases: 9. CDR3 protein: CASSRGTGRVNQPQHF. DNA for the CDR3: TGTGCCAGCAGTCGCGGGACAGGGCGGGTAAATCAGCCCCAGCATTTT.

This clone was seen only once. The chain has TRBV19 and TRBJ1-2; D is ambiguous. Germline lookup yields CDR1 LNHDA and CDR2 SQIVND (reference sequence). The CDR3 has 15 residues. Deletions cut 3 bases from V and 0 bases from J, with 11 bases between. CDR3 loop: CASSIVAGANYGYTF. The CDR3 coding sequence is TGTGCCAGTAGTATCGTGGCAGGAGCTAACTATGGCTACACCTTC.

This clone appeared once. CDR3: CASSQGAQCRGRNSPLHF. CDR3 DNA: TGTGCCAGCAGCCAAGGGGCCCAGTGCAGGGGAAGGAATTCACCCCTCCACTTT. The V call is TRBV3-1 (or the pseudogene TRBV3-2), the J call TRBJ1-6; D might be TRBD1 (6 bases). CDR3 length: 18 amino acids. In germline, CDR1 is LGHDT, CDR2 YNNKEL (reference sequence). Trimming took off 1 base at V and 7 bases at J, with 20 bases between the two ends.